Below, 5 T cell receptor beta chains from the same sample are listed, as sequenced in a study of cytomegalovirus exposure and HLA in healthy donors (dated by TCRdb to about 2017). Libraries came from the immunoSEQ multiplex PCR assay. A mixture of 60 forward primers for TCR Vbeta segments and 13 reverse primers for TCR Jbeta segments was used in the multiplex PCR. TCRdb took over this immuneACCESS table, retaining in-frame rearrangements with V and J assigned. Such tables are incomplete; in checked studies, under half of the missing clones stem from an unresolved V gene, and the remainder is unexplained. This sample comprises about 180,000 clones, more than 80% of them detected only once. The ten most abundant clones make up 4.9% of the sample. Material: PBMCs. The receptor set was obtained from a woman aged 18-29 years in good health and CMV-seropositive.

The rearrangement uses TRBV5-4 and TRBJ2-5; TRBD1 aligns across 9 bases. V trimming: 3 bases; J trimming: 10 bases; junction bases outside the gene matches: 10. Germline V gene lookup returns CDR1 SGHNT and CDR2 YYREEE (reference sequence). The CDR3 has 14 residues. As DNA, the CDR3 is TGTGCCAGCAGCTCAGAAATAGACAGGGGGGGCCAGTACTTC. Amino acids: CASSSEIDRGGQYF.

CDR3: CASSQGHDRSYEQYF. The CDR3 DNA sequence: TGCGCCAGCAGCCAAGGTCATGACAGGTCCTACGAGCAGTACTTC. The chain joins TRBV4-3 to TRBJ2-7; TRBD1 might be the D (6 bases). With 1 base removed from V and 1 base from J, the gap between germline ends came to 11 bases. This CDR3 has 15 residues. The germline CDR1 and CDR2 sequences are LGHNA and YSLEER.

As concerns this clone: The junction shows a germline mismatch at one end, possibly a read error. The V gene is TRBV7-7, the J gene TRBJ2-2; D is uncertain. This CDR3 has 14 residues. Germline CDR1 reads SSHAT; CDR2 reads FNYEAQ (reference sequence). CDR3 residues: CASSSRDLGGELFF. In DNA, the CDR3 is TGTGCTAGCAGCTCCAGAGACCTAGGCGGGGAGCTGTTTTTT.

This clone was observed a few times. CDR3 in amino acids: CASSPPGQGFPEQYF. DNA of the CDR3: TGTGCCAGCTCACCGCCGGGACAGGGTTTTCCCGAGCAGTACTTC. The chain combines TRBV18 with TRBJ2-7, with 9 nucleotides matching TRBD1. V shed 3 bases, J shed 6 bases, and the junction held 9 bases outside the gene matches. The germline V gene encodes CDR1 KGHSH and CDR2 LQKENI. The CDR3 is 15 amino acids.

This chain connects TRBV6-5 to TRBJ2-1; the D gene is possibly TRBD2 (5 bases). Germline CDR1 reads MNHEY; CDR2 reads SVGAGI. This CDR3 has 14 amino acids. Trimming took off 5 bases at V and 0 bases at J, with 8 bases between the two ends. CDR3 loop: CASSASGSYNEQFF. The CDR3 bases are TGTGCCAGCAGTGCCAGCGGCTCCTACAATGAGCAGTTCTTC.